The following is a TCR beta chain sequence with its context. Its antigen is as yet unknown. This record comes from a study of shared clonotypes between healthy human individuals. Study observations and caveats: Shared clonotypes: 4.5% to 5% naive CD4, roughly 4% naive CD8, 2.3% memory CD4, approximately 0.37% memory CD8.

Only in-frame clones appear in the TCRdb table, and some are missing; sequencing was by immunoSEQ multiplex PCR. The data show around 700,000 clones, more than 70% seen once. Losses at the gene ends were 4 bases for V and 10 bases for J; bases not matched to a gene: 5. CDR3 length equals 14 residues. CDR1 is SGHNT, CDR2 YYREEE, per germline (reference sequence). The TCR originated in a woman aged 25 to 39 in good health. Sequenced: memory CD4+ T cells sorted from blood. Described subset: CD45RA-negative fraction. This chain links TRBV5-4 with TRBJ2-1; 13 bases match TRBD2. CDR3 region: CASSPGLAGVEQFF. The CDR3 nucleotides read TGTGCCAGCAGCCCTGGACTAGCGGGAGTGGAGCAGTTCTTC.